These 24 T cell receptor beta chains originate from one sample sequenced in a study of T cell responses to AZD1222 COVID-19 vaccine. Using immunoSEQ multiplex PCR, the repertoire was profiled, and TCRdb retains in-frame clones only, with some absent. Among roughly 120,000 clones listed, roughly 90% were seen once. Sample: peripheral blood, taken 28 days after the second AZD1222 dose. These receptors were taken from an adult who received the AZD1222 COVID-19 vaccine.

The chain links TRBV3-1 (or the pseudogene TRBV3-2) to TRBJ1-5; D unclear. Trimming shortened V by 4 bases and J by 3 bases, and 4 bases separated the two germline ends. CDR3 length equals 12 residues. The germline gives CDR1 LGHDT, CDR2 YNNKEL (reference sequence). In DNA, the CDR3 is TGTGCCAGCAGCCTCCTCAATCAGCCCCAGCATTTT. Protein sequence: CASSLLNQPQHF.

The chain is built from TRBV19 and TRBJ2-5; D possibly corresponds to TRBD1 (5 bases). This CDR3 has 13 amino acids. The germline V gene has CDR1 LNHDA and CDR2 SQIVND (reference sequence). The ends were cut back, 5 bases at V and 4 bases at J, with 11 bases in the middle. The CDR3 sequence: CASSDQGRETQYF. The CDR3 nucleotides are TGTGCCAGTAGTGATCAGGGAAGAGAGACCCAGTACTTC.

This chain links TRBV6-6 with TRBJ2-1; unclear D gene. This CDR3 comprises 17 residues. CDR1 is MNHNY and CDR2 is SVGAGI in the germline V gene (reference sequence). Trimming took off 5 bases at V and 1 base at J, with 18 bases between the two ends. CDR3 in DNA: TGTGCCAGCAGTCCCCGTCCGATCCAATCGTCCTACAATGAGCAGTTCTTC. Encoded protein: CASSPRPIQSSYNEQFF.

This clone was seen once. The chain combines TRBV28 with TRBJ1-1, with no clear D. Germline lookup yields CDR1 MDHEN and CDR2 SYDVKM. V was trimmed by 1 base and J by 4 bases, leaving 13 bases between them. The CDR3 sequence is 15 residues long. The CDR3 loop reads CASSLLSGLGTEAFF. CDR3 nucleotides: TGTGCCAGCAGTTTATTGTCCGGGTTGGGCACTGAAGCTTTCTTT.

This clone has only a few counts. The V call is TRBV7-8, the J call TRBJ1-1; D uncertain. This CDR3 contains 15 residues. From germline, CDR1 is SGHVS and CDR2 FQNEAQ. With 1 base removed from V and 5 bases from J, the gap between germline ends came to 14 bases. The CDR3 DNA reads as TGTGCCAGCAGCTTAGTGGCCGCCGGAGGGACTGAAGCTTTCTTT. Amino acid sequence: CASSLVAAGGTEAFF.

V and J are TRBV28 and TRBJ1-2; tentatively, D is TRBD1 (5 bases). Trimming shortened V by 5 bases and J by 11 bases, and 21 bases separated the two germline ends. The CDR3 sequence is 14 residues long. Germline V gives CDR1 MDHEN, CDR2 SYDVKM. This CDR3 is CASSLRTPDKGYTF. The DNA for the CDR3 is TGTGCCAGCAGTCTCAGAACTCCGGACAAAGGATACACCTTC.

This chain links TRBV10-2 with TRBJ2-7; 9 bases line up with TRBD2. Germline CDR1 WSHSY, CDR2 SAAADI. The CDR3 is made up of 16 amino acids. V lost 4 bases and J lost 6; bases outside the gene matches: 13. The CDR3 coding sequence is TGCGCCAGCAGTGCTCTGGCGGGGGGGCCTTTTTCCGAGCAGTACTTC. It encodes CASSALAGGPFSEQYF.

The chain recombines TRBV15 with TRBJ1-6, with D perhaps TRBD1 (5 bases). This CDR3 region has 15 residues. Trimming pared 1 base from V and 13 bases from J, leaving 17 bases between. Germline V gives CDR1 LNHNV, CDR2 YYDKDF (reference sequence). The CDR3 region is CATSRGGRSGNPLHF. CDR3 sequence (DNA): TGTGCCACCAGCAGAGGGGGACGGTCAGGGAATCCCCTCCACTTT.

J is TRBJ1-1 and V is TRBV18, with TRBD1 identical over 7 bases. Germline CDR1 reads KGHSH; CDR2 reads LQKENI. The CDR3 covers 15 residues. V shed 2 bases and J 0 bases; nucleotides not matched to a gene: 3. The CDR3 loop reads CASSPLGQVNTEAFF. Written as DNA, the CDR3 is TGTGCCAGCTCACCATTAGGACAGGTGAACACTGAAGCTTTCTTT. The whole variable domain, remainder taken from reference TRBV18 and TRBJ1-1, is NAGVMQNPRHLVRRRGQEARLRCSPMKGHSHVYWYRQLPEEGLKFMVYLQKENIIDESGMPKERFSAEFPKEGPSILRIQQVVRGDSAAYFCASSPLGQVNTEAFFGQGTRLTVV.

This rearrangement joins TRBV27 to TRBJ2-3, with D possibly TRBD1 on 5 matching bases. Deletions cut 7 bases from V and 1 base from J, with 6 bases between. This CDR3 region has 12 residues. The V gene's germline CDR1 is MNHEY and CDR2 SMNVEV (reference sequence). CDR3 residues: CASTTGTDTQYF. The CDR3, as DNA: TGTGCCAGCACGACAGGCACAGATACGCAGTATTTT.

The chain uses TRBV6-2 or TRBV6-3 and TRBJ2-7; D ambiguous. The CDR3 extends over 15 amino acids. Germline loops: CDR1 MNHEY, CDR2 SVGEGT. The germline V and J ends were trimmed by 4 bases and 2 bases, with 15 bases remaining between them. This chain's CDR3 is CASSFRQLRTYEQYF. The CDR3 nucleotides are TGTGCCAGCAGTTTCAGACAATTAAGAACCTACGAGCAGTACTTC.

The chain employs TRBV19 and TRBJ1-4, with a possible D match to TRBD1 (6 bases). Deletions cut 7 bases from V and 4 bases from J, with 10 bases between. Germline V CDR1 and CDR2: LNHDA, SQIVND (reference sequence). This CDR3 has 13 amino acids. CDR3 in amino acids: CASTDRHNEKLFF. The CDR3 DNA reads TGTGCCAGTACTGACAGGCATAATGAAAAACTGTTTTTT.

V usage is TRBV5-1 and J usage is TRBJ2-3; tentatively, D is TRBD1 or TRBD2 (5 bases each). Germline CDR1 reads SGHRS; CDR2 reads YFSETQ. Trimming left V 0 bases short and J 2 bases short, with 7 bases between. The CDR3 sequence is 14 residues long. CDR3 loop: CASSLAGTTDTQYF. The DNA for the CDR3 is TGCGCCAGCAGCTTGGCGGGGACCACAGATACGCAGTATTTT. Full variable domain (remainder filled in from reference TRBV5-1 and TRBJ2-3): KAGVTQTPRYLIKTRGQQVTLSCSPISGHRSVSWYQQTPGQGLQFLFEYFSETQRNKGNFPGRFSGRQFSNSRSEMNVSTLELGDSALYLCASSLAGTTDTQYFGPGTRLTVL.

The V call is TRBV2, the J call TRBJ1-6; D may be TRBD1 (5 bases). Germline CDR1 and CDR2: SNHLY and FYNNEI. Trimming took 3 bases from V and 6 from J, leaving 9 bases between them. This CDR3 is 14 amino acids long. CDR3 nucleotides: TGTGCCAGCAGTGATGACAGTGTTAATTCACCCCTCCACTTT. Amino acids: CASSDDSVNSPLHF.

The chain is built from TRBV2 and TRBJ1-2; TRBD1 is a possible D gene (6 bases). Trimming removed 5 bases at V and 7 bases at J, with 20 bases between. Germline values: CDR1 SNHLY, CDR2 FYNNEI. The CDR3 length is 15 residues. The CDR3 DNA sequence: TGTGCCAGCAGTCCGTTAAGTGGGACACCTATTGGCTACACCTTC. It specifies CASSPLSGTPIGYTF.

As DNA, the CDR3 is TGTGCCAGCAACGGGGAGATCCCTGAAGCTTTCTTT. This codes for CASNGEIPEAFF. The V call is TRBV2, the J call TRBJ1-1; D call uncertain. V gave up 7 bases and J gave up 6 bases, with 12 bases separating them. The CDR3 consists of 12 residues. Germline assignment: CDR1 SNHLY and CDR2 FYNNEI.

CDR3 sequence: CASSLPPTGAYEQYF. The CDR3 nucleotides read TGTGCCAGCAGCTTACCCCCAACAGGGGCCTACGAGCAGTACTTC. J is TRBJ2-7 and V is TRBV7-9; 7 bases are a match to TRBD1. The V segment lost 2 bases and the J segment 2 bases; nucleotides outside the gene matches: 6. From germline, CDR1 is SEHNR and CDR2 FQNEAQ (reference sequence). The CDR3 contains 15 residues.

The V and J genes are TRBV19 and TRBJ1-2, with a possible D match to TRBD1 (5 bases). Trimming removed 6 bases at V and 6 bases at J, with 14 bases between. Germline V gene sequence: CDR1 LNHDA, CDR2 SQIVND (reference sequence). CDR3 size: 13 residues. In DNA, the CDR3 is TGTGCCAGTAGCACTATGGTGGGGGATGGCTACACCTTC. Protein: CASSTMVGDGYTF.

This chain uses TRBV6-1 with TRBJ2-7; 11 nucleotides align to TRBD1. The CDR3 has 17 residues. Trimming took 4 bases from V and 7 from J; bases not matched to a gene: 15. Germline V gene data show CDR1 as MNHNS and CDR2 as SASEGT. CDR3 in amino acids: CASSAPHRGTGGQEQYF. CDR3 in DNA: TGTGCCAGCAGTGCCCCGCATAGGGGGACAGGGGGTCAAGAGCAGTACTTC.

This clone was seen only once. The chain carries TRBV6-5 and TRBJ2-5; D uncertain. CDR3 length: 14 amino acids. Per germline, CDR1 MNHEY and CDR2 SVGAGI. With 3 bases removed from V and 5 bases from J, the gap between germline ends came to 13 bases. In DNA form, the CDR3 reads TGTGCCAGCAGTTATTACGACAAGAGCGAGACCCAGTACTTC. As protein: CASSYYDKSETQYF.

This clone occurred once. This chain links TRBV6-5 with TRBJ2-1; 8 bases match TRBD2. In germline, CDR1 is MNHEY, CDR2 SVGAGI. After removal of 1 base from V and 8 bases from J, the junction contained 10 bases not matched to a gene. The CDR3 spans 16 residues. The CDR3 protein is CASSYFSGTGVDEQFF. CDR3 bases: TGTGCCAGCAGTTACTTTAGCGGGACGGGCGTGGATGAGCAGTTCTTC.

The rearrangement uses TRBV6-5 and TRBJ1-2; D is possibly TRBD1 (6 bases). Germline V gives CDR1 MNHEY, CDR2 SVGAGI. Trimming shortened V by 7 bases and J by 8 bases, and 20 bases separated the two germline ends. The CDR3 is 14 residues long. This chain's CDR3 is CASTDKRGVWGYTF. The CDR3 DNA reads TGTGCCAGCACCGATAAGAGGGGGGTATGGGGCTACACCTTC.

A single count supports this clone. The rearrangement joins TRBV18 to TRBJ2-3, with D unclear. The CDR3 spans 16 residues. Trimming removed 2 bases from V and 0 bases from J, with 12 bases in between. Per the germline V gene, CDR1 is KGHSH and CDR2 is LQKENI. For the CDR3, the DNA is TGTGCCAGCTCACCATCTAGTTTGACTAGCACAGATACGCAGTATTTT. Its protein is CASSPSSLTSTDTQYF.

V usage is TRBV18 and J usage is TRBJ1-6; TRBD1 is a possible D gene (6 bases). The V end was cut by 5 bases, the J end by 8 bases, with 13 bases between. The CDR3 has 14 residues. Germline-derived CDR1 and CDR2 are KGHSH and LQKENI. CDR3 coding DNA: TGTGCCAGCTCAGGCACAGGGTTTCATTCACCCCTCCACTTT. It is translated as CASSGTGFHSPLHF.